A single sample gave rise to the 8 T cell receptor beta chains below, sequenced in a study of cytomegalovirus exposure and HLA in healthy donors. The PCR had 60 Vbeta and 13 Jbeta primers. This table comes from immunoSEQ multiplex PCR, and its TCRdb copy is limited to in-frame clones, with some not included. The sample lists approximately 160,000 clones, roughly 80% occurring once. The material sequenced was PBMCs. Receptors were obtained from a man over 45 in good health and CMV-seropositive.

The V call is TRBV27, the J call TRBJ1-1; D ambiguous. CDR1 and CDR2 from the germline V gene are MNHEY and SMNVEV (reference sequence). This CDR3 contains 16 residues. Trimming removed 3 bases at V and 2 bases at J, with 16 bases between. The CDR3 region has the DNA TGTGCCAGCAGTTTGTTTGAGACAATGGCTAACACTGAAGCTTTCTTT. It translates to CASSLFETMANTEAFF.

About this clone itself: The sample has other DNA sequences that encode this CDR3 too. J is TRBJ1-1 and V is TRBV28, with D unresolved. The V and J ends lost 9 bases and 2 bases respectively, with 16 bases between them. Germline CDR1 MDHEN, CDR2 SYDVKM. The length of the CDR3 is 14 residues. The CDR3 DNA reads as TGTGCCAGTAGAACCGGGTCCTTAAACACTGAAGCTTTCTTT. It translates to CASRTGSLNTEAFF.

In its sample, this clone was seen once. This chain joins TRBV15 and TRBJ1-2; TRBD1 matches at 8 bases. Germline CDR1 LNHNV, CDR2 YYDKDF (reference sequence). The CDR3 is 18 residues long. V lost 5 bases, J lost 8 bases, and 22 bases stayed unmatched. The CDR3 loop is CATSLLGTGIGEARGYTF. In DNA, the CDR3 is TGTGCCACCAGCCTCCTCGGGACAGGTATAGGAGAGGCTAGAGGCTACACCTTC.

The chain combines TRBV7-9 with TRBJ1-3; D possibly corresponds to TRBD1 (6 bases). V shed 4 bases and J shed 0 bases, with 10 bases lying between them. CDR3 length: 15 residues. Germline lookup yields CDR1 SEHNR and CDR2 FQNEAQ (reference sequence). The CDR3 nucleotides are TGTGCCAGCAGCTCGACGACAGGCTCTGGAAACACCATATATTTT. Protein: CASSSTTGSGNTIYF.

This clone was detected a few times. This chain uses TRBV10-3 with TRBJ2-2, with a tentative D call TRBD2 (6 bases). Germline V gives CDR1 ENHRY, CDR2 SYGVKD. There are 14 residues in the CDR3. V lost 8 bases to trimming and J lost 4 bases, with 14 bases between them. CDR3 region: CAIHGKEGTGELFF. CDR3 nucleotides: TGTGCCATCCATGGGAAGGAGGGCACCGGGGAGCTGTTTTTT.

This clone was picked up one time. The chain couples TRBV19 to TRBJ1-1; perhaps TRBD1 as D (6 bases). Trimming took 4 bases from V and 1 from J, leaving 10 bases between them. Germline CDR1 reads LNHDA; CDR2 reads SQIVND (reference sequence). The CDR3 has 14 amino acids. The CDR3 protein is CASSRGTTNTEAFF. The DNA for the CDR3 is TGTGCCAGTAGTAGGGGGACAACGAACACTGAAGCTTTCTTT.

The chain links TRBV5-5 to TRBJ2-7, with a weak D call TRBD2 (5 bases). Germline V CDR1 and CDR2: SGHKS, YYEKEE (reference sequence). The V gene lost 2 bases and the J gene lost 3 bases, with 9 bases spanning the gap. This CDR3 is 13 amino acids long. In nucleotides, the CDR3 is TGTGCCAGCAGCTTTAGAGGGAGCTACGAGCAGTACTTC. It translates to CASSFRGSYEQYF. Based on the CDR3 plus reference TRBV5-5 and TRBJ2-7, the full variable domain is DAGVTQSPTHLIKTRGQQVTLRCSPISGHKSVSWYQQVLGQGPQFIFQYYEKEERGRGNFPDRFSARQFPNYSSELNVNALLLGDSALYLCASSFRGSYEQYFGPGTRLTVT.

CDR3 sequence: CASSTLSGTYNEQFF. DNA of the CDR3: TGTGCCAGCAGCACACTTAGCGGGACTTACAATGAGCAGTTCTTC. V is TRBV9 and J is TRBJ2-1, with 8 nucleotides matching TRBD2. J was trimmed by 4 bases and V by 4 bases; bases with no gene match: 7. The CDR3 runs 15 residues. Germline lookup yields CDR1 SGDLS and CDR2 YYNGEE.